Given below is one T cell receptor beta chain in context. Amplification of TCR beta CDR3 regions was performed using RNA transcripts as template. The TCR CDR3 was amplified in a first-round RT-PCR using the HTBI primer set. In TCRdb, the multiplex PCR reads were re-called with MiXCR into one record per CDR3 protein. The sample has about 360,000 distinct CDR3 sequences, less than 15% seen once. The entry originates in a study of T cells in Graves' hyperthyroidism and ophthalmopathy. Trimming took 6 bases from V and 1 from J; bases not matched to a gene: 12. Per the germline V gene, CDR1 is SGHAT and CDR2 is FQDESV (reference sequence). The CDR3 is 16 residues long.

Sequencing input: blood. The sequence was collected from a woman aged 18-30 years with Graves' hyperthyroidism. The chain employs TRBV11-1 and TRBJ2-7; 7 bases fit TRBD1. CDR3 DNA sequence: TGTGCCAGCAGACGGTCCGGACAGGAACGGTCCTACGAGCAGTACTTC. Translation: CASRRSGQERSYEQYF.